This T cell receptor (beta chain) originates from a study of T cell repertoires in cytomegalovirus infection. For the study at large: It was recently identified HLA-C-restricted and well-studied HLA-B-restricted CMV epitopes that the study used. Signatures in public TCR beta sequences pointed to both CMV infection and matching HLA type. Study conclusions and caveats: HLA-C-restricted, CMV-specific TCR beta clonotypes were dominant ex vivo. Totalled public TCR beta family frequency picked out people who carried CMV plus the relevant HLA.

TCRdb reanalysed the reads using MiXCR and keeps one entry per CDR3 protein. The table has some 900,000 distinct CDR3 sequences, approximately 30% seen once; the top ten hold 9.5% to 15%. This CDR3 spans 14 amino acids. Germline V lookup: CDR1 SGHKS, CDR2 YYEKEE (reference sequence). Between the trimmed V and J ends, which lost 1 base and 0 bases, there was a span of 7 bases. In regard to this clonotype: Its antigen is still unknown.

Sequences were derived from cultured CD8+ T cells from PBMCs, sampled from culture after CMV antigen stimulation. The TCR was taken from a human donor in good health (CMV status not recorded). Some clones in this sample may be carry-over from other donors' samples. The chain combines TRBV5-5 with TRBJ1-2; D gene ambiguous. The CDR3 sequence is CASSLRPTNYGYTF. The CDR3 coding sequence is TGTGCCAGCAGCTTGCGGCCAACTAACTATGGCTACACCTTC.